The 5 T cell receptor beta chains presented below share a single source sample, sequenced in a study of human T cells and chemical hapten exposure. MiXCR was run by TCRdb on the RACE reads, yielding one entry per CDR3 protein. The top ten hold roughly 3% of the sample, which has about 78,000 distinct CDR3 sequences, around 8.8% seen once. Indicated time point: patch test 2, 6 weeks after DPC sensitization. Treatment of the sample: therapeutic diphenylcyclopropenone sensitization with weekly scalp DPC. This material consisted of whole blood, taken in connection with sensitization to the hapten diphenylcyclopropenone (DPC). Every receptor here comes from a woman in her 50s with alopecia areata. Some clones in this sample may be carry-over from other donors' samples.

The chain carries TRBV5-1 and TRBJ1-6; TRBD1 agrees at 9 bases. The CDR3 is 15 residues long. Germline trimming cut 0 bases from V and 6 bases from J; bases unmatched to any gene: 1. In germline, CDR1 is SGHRS, CDR2 YFSETQ. The CDR3 sequence is CASSLGQGGNSPLHF. CDR3 sequence (DNA): TGCGCCAGCAGCTTGGGACAGGGGGGTAATTCACCCCTCCACTTT.

The chain is built from TRBV6-2 or TRBV6-3 and TRBJ2-3; unclear D gene. Germline lookup yields CDR1 MNHEY and CDR2 SVGEGT. Deletions cut 7 bases from V and 3 bases from J, with 11 bases between. This CDR3 contains 13 residues. The CDR3 nucleotides are TGTGCCAGCACCCGAAGAGGTACAGATACGCAGTATTTT. The encoded protein is CASTRRGTDTQYF.

This chain connects TRBV4-2 to TRBJ1-4; 7 nucleotides agree with TRBD1. Losses at the gene ends were 5 bases for V and 5 bases for J; bases not matched to a gene: 14. Germline CDR1 is LGHNA and CDR2 is YNFKEQ. The CDR3 has 17 residues. The CDR3 sequence: CASSSRGVKGANEKLFF. In nucleotides, the CDR3 is TGTGCCAGCAGCTCCCGCGGAGTGAAGGGGGCAAATGAAAAACTGTTTTTT.

This clonotype appeared many times. The gene calls are TRBV12-3 or TRBV12-4 and TRBJ1-2; D is unclear. CDR3 size: 13 residues. The V end lost 2 bases, the J end lost 6 bases, and 10 bases lay between the germline ends. CDR3 residues: CASSLSAGDGYTF. The DNA of the CDR3 is TGTGCCAGCAGTTTATCGGCGGGCGATGGCTACACCTTC.

The chain employs TRBV9 and TRBJ2-2, with TRBD2 matching 9 bases. The CDR3 is 15 amino acids. Unmatched junction bases numbered 3, after V lost 0 bases and J lost 6 bases. CDR1 is SGDLS, CDR2 YYNGEE, per germline. The CDR3 region has the DNA TGTGCCAGCAGCGTAGTGGCTAGCGGGGCCGGGGAGCTGTTTTTT. Its translation: CASSVVASGAGELFF.